One and the same sample provided the 3 T cell receptor beta chains below, sequenced in a study of T cells in Graves' hyperthyroidism and ophthalmopathy. Amplification targeted TCR beta CDR3 regions from RNA transcripts. HTBI primers were used for first-round RT-PCR of the TCR CDR3. TCRdb itself ran the multiplex PCR reads through MiXCR, one entry per CDR3 protein. The sample has more than 450,000 distinct CDR3 sequences; approximately 20% are singletons. The sequenced material came from blood. The receptor source for this set is a man in his forties with Graves' ophthalmopathy.

This clonotype showed up just a few times. The chain joins TRBV5-1 to TRBJ2-7, with D possibly being TRBD1 (6 bases). Germline CDR1 and CDR2: SGHRS and YFSETQ. This CDR3 has 14 residues. Trimming removed 0 bases from V and 5 bases from J, with 12 bases in between. DNA for the CDR3: TGCGCCAGCAGCTTGGACAGGGTAATAGACGAGCAGTACTTC. Its protein is CASSLDRVIDEQYF.

The rearrangement joins TRBV6-2 or TRBV6-3 to TRBJ2-2; unclear D gene. The germline V gene has CDR1 MNHEY and CDR2 SVGEGT. Trimming pared 4 bases from V and 9 bases from J, leaving 6 bases between. The CDR3 consists of 11 residues. The CDR3 spells CASSSLRELFF. The CDR3 DNA reads TGTGCCAGCAGTTCACTCCGGGAGCTGTTTTTT.

The rearrangement joins TRBV14 to TRBJ2-2; TRBD2 is a possible D gene (5 bases). Germline V gene lookup returns CDR1 SGHDN and CDR2 FVKESK. The ends were cut back, 5 bases at V and 0 bases at J, with 13 bases in the middle. The CDR3 spans 16 residues. The CDR3 reads CASSSLVAPNTGELFF. The CDR3 nucleotides are TGTGCCAGCAGCTCACTAGTGGCCCCGAACACCGGGGAGCTGTTTTTT.